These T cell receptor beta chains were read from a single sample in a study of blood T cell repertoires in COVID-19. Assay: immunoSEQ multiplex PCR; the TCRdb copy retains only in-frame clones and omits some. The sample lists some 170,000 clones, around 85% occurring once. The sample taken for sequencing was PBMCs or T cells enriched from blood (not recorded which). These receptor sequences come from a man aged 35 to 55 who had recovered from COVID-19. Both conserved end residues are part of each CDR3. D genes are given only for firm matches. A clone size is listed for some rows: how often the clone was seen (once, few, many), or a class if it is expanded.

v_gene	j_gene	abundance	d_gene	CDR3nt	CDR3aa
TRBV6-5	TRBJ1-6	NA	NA	TGTGCCAGCAGTTACTCTCGAGACTTCAATTCACCCCTCCACTTT	CASSYSRDFNSPLHF
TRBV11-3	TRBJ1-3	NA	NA	TGTGCCAGCAGCCCCCGGGTTTTCTCTGGAAACACCATATATTTT	CASSPRVFSGNTIYF
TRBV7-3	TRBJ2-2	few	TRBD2	TGTGCCAGCAATCTAGCGGGAGGGACCGGGGAGCTGTTTTTT	CASNLAGGTGELFF
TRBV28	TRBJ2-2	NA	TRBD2	TGTGCCAGCCGGCCCAGCGGGGTAGAACACACCGGGGAGCTGTTTTTT	CASRPSGVEHTGELFF
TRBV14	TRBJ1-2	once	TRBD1	TGTGCCAGCAGCCAAGTTAGGGCAGGGACAGGGAAGGATGGCTACACCTTC	CASSQVRAGTGKDGYTF
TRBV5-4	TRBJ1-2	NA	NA	TGTGCCAGCAGCTTCAACTTAAACTATGGCTACACCTTC	CASSFNLNYGYTF
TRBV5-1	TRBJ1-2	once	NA	TGCGCCAGCAGCTTAAGTAAACAAAAGAGAGAGGATGGCTACACCTTC	CASSLSKQKREDGYTF
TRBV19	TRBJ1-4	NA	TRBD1	TGTGCCAGTAGTTCCGGGACAGGCTGGGGGGAAAAACTGTTTTTT	CASSSGTGWGEKLFF
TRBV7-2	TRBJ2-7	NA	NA	TGTGCCAGCAGCTTACGTCACGGGATGACCTACGAGCAGTACTTC	CASSLRHGMTYEQYF
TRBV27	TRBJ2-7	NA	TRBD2	TGTGCCAGCGGCTTAGCGGGAGGGCAGTACTTC	CASGLAGGQYF
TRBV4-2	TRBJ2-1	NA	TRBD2	TGTGCCAGCAGCCAAGCAGCGGGGGGGGAAATCAGCTCCTACAATGAGCAGTTCTTC	CASSQAAGGEISSYNEQFF
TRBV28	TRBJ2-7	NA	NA	TGTGCCAGCAGTTCGCGGGGAGCCTCCTACGAGCAGTACTTC	CASSSRGASYEQYF
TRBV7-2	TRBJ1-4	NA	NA	TGTGCCAGCAGCTTAGGATTCGGGACATACGCTGAAAAACTGTTTTTT	CASSLGFGTYAEKLFF
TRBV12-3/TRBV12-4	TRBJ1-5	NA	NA	TGTGCCAGCAGTCGTTCCTTATATCAGCCCCAGCATTTT	CASSRSLYQPQHF
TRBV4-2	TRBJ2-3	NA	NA	TGTGCCAGCAGCCAAGACCCTGGCACAGATACGCAGTATTTT	CASSQDPGTDTQYF
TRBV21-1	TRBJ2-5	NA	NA	TGTGCCAGCGGCAGGGGGCAATGTGTCCCCCAAGAGACCCAGTACTTC	CASGRGQCVPQETQYF
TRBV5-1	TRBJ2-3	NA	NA	TGCGCCAGCATTCCAGGGTCTACTAGCACAGATACGCAGTATTTT	CASIPGSTSTDTQYF
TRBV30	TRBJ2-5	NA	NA	TGTGCCTGGAGTAGGTGGGGGGTACAAGAGACCCAGTACTTC	CAWSRWGVQETQYF
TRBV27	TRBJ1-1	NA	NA	TGTGCCAGCAGTCTCCAGGGTAGGAACACTGAAGCTTTCTTT	CASSLQGRNTEAFF
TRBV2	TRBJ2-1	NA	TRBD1	TGTGCCAGCAGGTTAGGACAGGGTGAAAGGAATGAGCAGTTCTTC	CASRLGQGERNEQFF
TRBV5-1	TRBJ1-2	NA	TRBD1	TGCGCCAGCAGCGGCGGGACAGGGGAGTATGGCTACACCTTC	CASSGGTGEYGYTF
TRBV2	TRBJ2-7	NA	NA	TGTGCCAGCATTGGGCCCTACGAGCAGTACTTC	CASIGPYEQYF
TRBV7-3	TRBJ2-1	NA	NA	TGTGCCAGCAGCTTAACAAAATCGACAATAAATGAGCAGTTCTTC	CASSLTKSTINEQFF
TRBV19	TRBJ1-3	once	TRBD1	TGTGCCAGTAGTGCCTTCCGAACAGGGGCTGGAAACACCATATATTTT	CASSAFRTGAGNTIYF
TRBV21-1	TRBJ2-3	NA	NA	TGTGCCAGCAGCAAAGTAAGTACTAGCGGGGGACAAGCGGGCACGCAGTATTTT	CASSKVSTSGGQAGTQYF
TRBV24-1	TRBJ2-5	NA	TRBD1	TGTGCCACCAGTGATTCCCGGGGGACAGGAGAGACCCAGTACTTC	CATSDSRGTGETQYF